Below are 24 T cell receptor beta chains sequenced from a single sample in a study of cytomegalovirus exposure and HLA in healthy donors. Clones were sequenced by immunoSEQ multiplex PCR, and TCRdb holds only the in-frame ones, with some missing. The sample comprises 300,000 to 400,000 clones, approximately 85% of which are singletons, and more than 0.95% rests with the top ten. The sequencing sample was made of PBMCs. The source of these receptors is a man younger than 40 in good health and CMV-seronegative.

The rearrangement joins TRBV6-6 to TRBJ2-5; D possibly corresponds to TRBD2 (6 bases). This CDR3 is built from 15 residues. The germline CDR1 and CDR2 sequences are MNHNY and SVGAGI (reference sequence). V was cut by 6 bases and J by 3 bases, with 17 bases left in between. CDR3 loop: CASSRNRGIEETQYF. CDR3 coding DNA: TGTGCCAGCAGCCGCAATCGGGGGATTGAAGAGACCCAGTACTTC.

The chain recombines TRBV7-8 with TRBJ1-1, with TRBD1 matching 7 bases. The trim removed 1 base at V and 4 bases at J, leaving 3 bases unmatched. The CDR3 contains 14 residues. Germline CDR1 SGHVS, CDR2 FQNEAQ. The CDR3 region is CASSLDRGGTEAFF. The DNA for the CDR3 is TGTGCCAGCAGCTTAGACAGGGGTGGCACTGAAGCTTTCTTT.

The chain links TRBV6-6 to TRBJ2-4; 11 bases match TRBD1. Germline lookup yields CDR1 MNHNY and CDR2 SVGAGI (reference sequence). The V gene end was trimmed by 5 bases and the J gene end by 7 bases; junction bases not matched to a gene: 4. The CDR3 runs 14 residues. CDR3 amino acids: CASSEGTGGNIQYF. The CDR3 bases are TGTGCCAGCAGTGAGGGGACAGGGGGGAACATTCAGTACTTC.

This clone occurred once. The V call is TRBV10-1, the J call TRBJ2-3; D gene ambiguous. Germline V gene data show CDR1 as WNHNN and CDR2 as SYGVQD (reference sequence). The V gene lost 3 bases and the J gene lost 0 bases, with 10 bases spanning the gap. The CDR3 is 15 amino acids. In DNA form, the CDR3 reads TGCGCCAGCAGTGACTGGGCTACTAGCACAGATACGCAGTATTTT. As protein: CASSDWATSTDTQYF.

The V and J genes are TRBV6-1 and TRBJ1-1; possibly TRBD1 for D (6 bases). V was pared by 5 bases and J by 1 base, with 14 bases between. This CDR3 comprises 15 residues. Germline V gives CDR1 MNHNS, CDR2 SASEGT. The CDR3 is CASSTLRTANTEAFF. The CDR3, as DNA: TGTGCCAGCAGTACCCTCAGGACAGCGAACACTGAAGCTTTCTTT.

The chain links TRBV7-2 to TRBJ2-5; possible D gene TRBD1, 6 bases. CDR1 is SGHTA, CDR2 FQGNSA, per germline. This CDR3 is 15 amino acids long. V shed 4 bases and J shed 4 bases, with 16 bases lying between them. The CDR3 DNA reads TGTGCCAGCAGCTCCGAGACAGGTTTTCGAGAGACCCAGTACTTC. It codes for CASSSETGFRETQYF.

The V and J genes are TRBV5-4 and TRBJ1-4; D may be TRBD1 (5 bases). The CDR3 sequence is 15 residues long. CDR1 is SGHNT, CDR2 YYREEE, per germline (reference sequence). V gave up 4 bases and J gave up 0 bases, with 10 bases separating them. This CDR3 is CASSQRQSTNEKLFF. The CDR3 nucleotides read TGTGCCAGCAGCCAGAGACAGTCAACTAATGAAAAACTGTTTTTT.

V and J are TRBV11-2 and TRBJ2-3, with D possibly being TRBD2 (6 bases). This CDR3 is 15 amino acids long. CDR1 and CDR2 (germline): SGHAT, FQNNGV. Deletions cut 2 bases from V and 1 base from J, with 10 bases between. The DNA of the CDR3 is TGTGCCAGCAGCTTAAAGTGGGGGGGCACAGATACGCAGTATTTT. Translated: CASSLKWGGTDTQYF.

The J gene is TRBJ2-6, the V gene TRBV30, with 8 bases matching TRBD1. The CDR3 covers 15 residues. Germline assignment: CDR1 GTSNPN and CDR2 SVGIG (reference sequence). After removal of 4 bases from V and 4 bases from J, the junction contained 6 bases not matched to a gene. CDR3 DNA sequence: TGTGCCTGGACCCACAGGGGGACCGGGGCCAACGTCCTGACTTTC. Translating gives CAWTHRGTGANVLTF.

The V gene is TRBV4-1, the J gene TRBJ2-1; 10 positions match TRBD2. This CDR3 has 16 amino acids. Germline CDR1 and CDR2: MGHRA and YSYEKL. Trimming took 1 base from V and 8 from J; bases not matched to a gene: 8. CDR3 nucleotides: TGCGCCAGCAGCCAAGCTAGGCTAGCGGGGGTCGATGAGCAGTTCTTC. Translating it yields CASSQARLAGVDEQFF.

The chain employs TRBV14 and TRBJ2-5; a weak D match, TRBD1 (5 bases). Germline CDR1 is SGHDN and CDR2 is FVKESK. The CDR3 totals 14 residues. V lost 2 bases to trimming and J lost 2 bases, with 9 bases between them. CDR3 in DNA: TGTGCCAGCAGCCAACACAGGAATCAAGAGACCCAGTACTTC. This sequence encodes CASSQHRNQETQYF.

The J gene is TRBJ1-2, the V gene TRBV10-3, with TRBD1 as a possible D gene (6 bases). V lost 6 bases to trimming and J lost 4 bases, with 18 bases between them. CDR1 ENHRY and CDR2 SYGVKD come from the germline V gene. There are 15 residues in the CDR3. CDR3 in DNA: TGTGCCATCAGCACCCGGGGGGGCGCGGGCTATGGCTACACCTTC. Amino acids: CAISTRGGAGYGYTF.

V usage is TRBV4-2 and J usage is TRBJ2-7, with D tentatively TRBD2 (6 bases). Trimming pared 0 bases from V and 4 bases from J, leaving 16 bases between. This CDR3 is 16 amino acids long. Germline assignment: CDR1 LGHNA and CDR2 YNFKEQ. The CDR3 DNA sequence: TGTGCCAGCAGCCAAGACGCCAGCGGGCCCTTTTACGAGCAGTACTTC. Protein product: CASSQDASGPFYEQYF.

The V call is TRBV6-1, the J call TRBJ2-3; 9 bases match TRBD2. Germline V CDR1 and CDR2: MNHNS, SASEGT. V lost 6 bases, J lost 7 bases, and 8 bases stayed unmatched. The CDR3 spans 14 residues. The CDR3 coding sequence is TGTGCCAGCAGGCCGGCGGGGGGGTCAAATACGCAGTATTTT. Encoded protein: CASRPAGGSNTQYF.

The chain is built from TRBV4-1 and TRBJ2-1; perhaps TRBD1 as D (6 bases). The V end lost 2 bases, the J end lost 4 bases, and 12 bases lay between the germline ends. CDR3 length: 15 residues. The germline V gene encodes CDR1 MGHRA and CDR2 YSYEKL. CDR3 region: CASSQTTGKYNEQFF. Written as DNA, the CDR3 is TGCGCCAGCAGCCAAACAACAGGGAAATACAATGAGCAGTTCTTC.

The J gene is TRBJ1-5, the V gene TRBV27, with 12 bases lining up with TRBD1. The CDR3 contains 15 residues. Germline-derived CDR1 and CDR2 are MNHEY and SMNVEV (reference sequence). With 5 bases clipped from V and 6 bases from J, the junction kept 5 bases outside the gene matches. The CDR3 DNA is TGTGCCAGCAGTGTGGGACAGGGGGCCCTTCAGCCCCAGCATTTT. The encoded protein is CASSVGQGALQPQHF.

V gene TRBV10-3 combines with J gene TRBJ1-2; D remains ambiguous. CDR3 length: 14 residues. Germline CDR1 is ENHRY and CDR2 is SYGVKD. Trimming removed 3 bases from V and 6 bases from J, with 14 bases in between. CDR3 sequence: CAISEAPQIDGYTF. In nucleotides, the CDR3 is TGTGCCATCAGTGAAGCGCCCCAGATTGATGGCTACACCTTC.

The chain combines TRBV11-2 with TRBJ1-5, with D hard to call. The CDR3 length is 15 residues. The V gene lost 1 base and the J gene lost 2 bases, with 9 bases spanning the gap. Per germline, CDR1 SGHAT and CDR2 FQNNGV. The CDR3 bases are TGTGCCAGCAGCTTAGGGTCCACAGGCAATCAGCCCCAGCATTTT. Its protein is CASSLGSTGNQPQHF.

The chain links TRBV4-1 to TRBJ1-1, with 8 bases fitting TRBD1. CDR1 MGHRA and CDR2 YSYEKL come from the germline V gene. Trimming cost V 1 base and J 2 bases; bases outside gene matches: 9. The CDR3 spans 17 residues. DNA of the CDR3: TGCGCCAGCAGCCAAGGGTTTCGGGACAGGATCAACACTGAAGCTTTCTTT. As protein: CASSQGFRDRINTEAFF.

V and J are TRBV7-2 and TRBJ1-1, with D tentatively TRBD1 (5 bases). CDR3 size: 14 residues. In germline, CDR1 is SGHTA, CDR2 FQGNSA. Trimming pared 3 bases from V and 3 bases from J, leaving 11 bases between. The chain's CDR3 is CASSFGAYDTEAFF. The DNA for the CDR3 is TGTGCCAGCAGCTTTGGGGCTTACGACACTGAAGCTTTCTTT. Based on the CDR3 plus reference TRBV7-2 and TRBJ1-1, the full variable domain is GAGVSQSPSNKVTEKGKDVELRCDPISGHTALYWYRQSLGQGLEFLIYFQGNSAPDKSGLPSDRFSAERTGGSVSTLTIQRTQQEDSAVYLCASSFGAYDTEAFFGQGTRLTVV.

The chain has TRBV11-3 and TRBJ2-3; 7 bases line up with TRBD2. The V and J ends lost 1 base and 5 bases, in that order; junction bases with no gene match: 6. The CDR3 is 15 residues long. Looked up from germline, CDR1 is SGHNT and CDR2 is YENEEA. The CDR3 reads CASSLGLAEQDTQYF. The CDR3 nucleotides read TGTGCCAGCAGCTTAGGGCTAGCGGAGCAAGATACGCAGTATTTT.

The chain has TRBV27 and TRBJ2-5; tentatively, D is TRBD2 (6 bases). This CDR3 is 18 amino acids long. V lost 3 bases and J 5 bases, leaving 25 bases between the germline ends. The germline V gene has CDR1 MNHEY and CDR2 SMNVEV (reference sequence). Written as DNA, the CDR3 is TGTGCCAGCAGTTTTGGGGAAGAGGGAGGTAAGGCGTATGAGACCCAGTACTTC. Amino acid sequence: CASSFGEEGGKAYETQYF.

The rearrangement links TRBV6-5 to TRBJ2-1, with D perhaps TRBD2 (6 bases). The CDR3 is 14 residues long. Germline CDR1 reads MNHEY; CDR2 reads SVGAGI. The ends were cut back, 5 bases at V and 2 bases at J, with 10 bases in the middle. As DNA, the CDR3 is TGTGCCAGCAGTCTTGGCGGGGCCTACAATGAGCAGTTCTTC. Translation gives CASSLGGAYNEQFF.

J is TRBJ1-5 and V is TRBV6-1; D not certain. Trimming left V 6 bases short and J 1 base short, with 10 bases between. Germline CDR1 reads MNHNS; CDR2 reads SASEGT. This CDR3 region has 14 residues. The CDR3 nucleotides are TGTGCCAGCAGGGCGGGAGGAAGCAATCAGCCCCAGCATTTT. The encoded protein is CASRAGGSNQPQHF.